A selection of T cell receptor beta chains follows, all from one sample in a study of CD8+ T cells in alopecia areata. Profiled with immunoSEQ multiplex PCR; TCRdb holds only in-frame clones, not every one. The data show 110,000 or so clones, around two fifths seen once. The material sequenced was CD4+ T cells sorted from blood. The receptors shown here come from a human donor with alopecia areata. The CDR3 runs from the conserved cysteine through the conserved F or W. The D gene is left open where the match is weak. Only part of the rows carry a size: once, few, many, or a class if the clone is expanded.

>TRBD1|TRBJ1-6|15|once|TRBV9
CASSRQGRENSPLHF
TGTGCCAGCAGCCGACAGGGCCGAGAAAATTCACCCCTCCACTTT
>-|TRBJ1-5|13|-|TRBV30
CAWSVIDNQPQHF
TGTGCCTGGAGTGTAATCGACAATCAGCCCCAGCATTTT
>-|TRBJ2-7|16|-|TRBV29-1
CSVVRGGGRLVDEQYF
TGCAGCGTTGTCAGGGGTGGAGGAAGGTTGGTTGACGAGCAGTACTTC
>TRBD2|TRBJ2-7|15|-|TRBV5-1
CASSLVPSGEYEQYF
TGCGCCAGCAGCTTGGTGCCTAGCGGGGAATACGAGCAGTACTTC
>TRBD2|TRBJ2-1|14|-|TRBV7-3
CASSFGTRNTEQFF
TGTGCCAGCAGCTTCGGGACTAGAAACACTGAGCAGTTCTTC
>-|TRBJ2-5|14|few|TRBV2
CASSKSSGEETQYF
TGTGCCAGCAGTAAATCGAGCGGTGAAGAGACCCAGTACTTC
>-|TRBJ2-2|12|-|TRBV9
CASSPNTGELFF
TGTGCCAGCAGTCCCAACACCGGGGAGCTGTTTTTT
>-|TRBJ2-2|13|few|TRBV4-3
CASSQLGDGELFF
TGCGCCAGCAGCCAACTTGGTGACGGGGAGCTGTTTTTT
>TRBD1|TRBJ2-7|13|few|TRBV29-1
CSVEGRDSQAEYF
TGCAGCGTTGAAGGCCGGGACAGCCAAGCGGAGTACTTC
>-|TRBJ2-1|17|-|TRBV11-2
CASSLDRGGRSYNEQFF
TGTGCCAGCAGCTTAGATCGAGGAGGGAGATCCTACAATGAGCAGTTCTTC
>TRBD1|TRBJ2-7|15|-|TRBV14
CASSLRDSALYEQYF
TGTGCCAGCAGCCTCCGGGACAGTGCCCTCTACGAGCAGTACTTC
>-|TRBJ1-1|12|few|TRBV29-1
CSVDLQGEGAFF
TGCAGCGTTGATTTACAAGGCGAAGGAGCTTTCTTT
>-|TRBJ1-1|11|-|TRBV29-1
CSVERTTEAFF
TGCAGCGTTGAACGGACCACTGAAGCTTTCTTT
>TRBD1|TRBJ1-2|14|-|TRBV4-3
CASSRTAGTGGYTF
TGCGCCAGCAGCCGAACGGCGGGGACAGGGGGCTACACCTTC